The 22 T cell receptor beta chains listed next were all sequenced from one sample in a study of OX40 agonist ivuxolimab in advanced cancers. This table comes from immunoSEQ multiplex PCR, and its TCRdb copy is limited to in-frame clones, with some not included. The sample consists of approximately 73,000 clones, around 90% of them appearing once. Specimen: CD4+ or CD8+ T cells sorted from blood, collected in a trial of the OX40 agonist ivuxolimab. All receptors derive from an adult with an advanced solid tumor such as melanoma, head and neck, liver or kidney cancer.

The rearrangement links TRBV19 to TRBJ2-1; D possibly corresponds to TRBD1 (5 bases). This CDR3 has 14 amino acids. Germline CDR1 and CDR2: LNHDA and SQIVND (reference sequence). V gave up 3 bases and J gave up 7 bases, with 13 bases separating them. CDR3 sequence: CASSIRGIGNEQFF. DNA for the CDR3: TGTGCCAGTAGTATTAGGGGCATTGGGAATGAGCAGTTCTTC. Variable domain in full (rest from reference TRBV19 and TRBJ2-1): DGGITQSPKYLFRKEGQNVTLSCEQNLNHDAMYWYRQDPGQGLRLIYYSQIVNDFQKGDIAEGYSVSREKKESFPLTVTSAQKNPTAFYLCASSIRGIGNEQFFGPGTRLTVL.

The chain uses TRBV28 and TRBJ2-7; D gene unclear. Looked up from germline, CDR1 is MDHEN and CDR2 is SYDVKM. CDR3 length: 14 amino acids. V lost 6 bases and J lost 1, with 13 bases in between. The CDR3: CASSSRMTSYEQYF. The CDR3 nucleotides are TGTGCCAGCAGCTCTAGGATGACGTCCTACGAGCAGTACTTC.

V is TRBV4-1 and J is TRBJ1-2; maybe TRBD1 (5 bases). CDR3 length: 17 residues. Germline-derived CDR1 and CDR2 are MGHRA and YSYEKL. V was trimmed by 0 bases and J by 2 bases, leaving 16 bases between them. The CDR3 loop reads CASSQEAVTEANYGYTF. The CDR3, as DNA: TGCGCCAGCAGCCAAGAAGCCGTGACAGAGGCGAACTATGGCTACACCTTC.

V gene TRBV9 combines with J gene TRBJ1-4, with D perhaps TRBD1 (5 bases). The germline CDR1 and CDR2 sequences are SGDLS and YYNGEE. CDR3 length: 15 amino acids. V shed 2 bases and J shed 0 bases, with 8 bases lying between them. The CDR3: CASSVGGSTNEKLFF. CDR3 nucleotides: TGTGCCAGCAGCGTCGGGGGATCAACTAATGAAAAACTGTTTTTT.

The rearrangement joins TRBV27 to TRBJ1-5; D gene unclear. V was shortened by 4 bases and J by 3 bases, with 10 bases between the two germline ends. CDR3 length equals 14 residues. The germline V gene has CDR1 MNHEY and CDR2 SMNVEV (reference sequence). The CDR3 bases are TGTGCCAGCAGTTGGCGGGGAATCAATCAGCCCCAGCATTTT. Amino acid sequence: CASSWRGINQPQHF.

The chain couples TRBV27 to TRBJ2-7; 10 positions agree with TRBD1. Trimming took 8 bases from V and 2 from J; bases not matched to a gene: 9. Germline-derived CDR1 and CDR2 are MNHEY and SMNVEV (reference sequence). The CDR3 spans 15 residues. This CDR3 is CASSPGTGAPYEQYF. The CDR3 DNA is TGTGCCAGCTCCCCCGGGACAGGGGCCCCCTACGAGCAGTACTTC.

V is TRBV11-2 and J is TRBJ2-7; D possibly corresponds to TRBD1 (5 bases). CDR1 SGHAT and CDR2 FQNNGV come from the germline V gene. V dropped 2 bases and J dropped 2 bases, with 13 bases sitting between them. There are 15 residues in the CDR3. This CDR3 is CASSLPEQGTYEQYF. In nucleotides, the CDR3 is TGTGCCAGCAGCTTACCTGAGCAGGGCACCTACGAGCAGTACTTC.

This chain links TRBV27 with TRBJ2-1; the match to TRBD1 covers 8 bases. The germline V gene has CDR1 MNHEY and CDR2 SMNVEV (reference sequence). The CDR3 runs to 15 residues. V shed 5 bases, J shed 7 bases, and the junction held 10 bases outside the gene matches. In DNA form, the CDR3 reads TGTGCCAGCAGTATAGGCCAGGGGGCGCGAAATGAGCAGTTCTTC. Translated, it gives CASSIGQGARNEQFF.

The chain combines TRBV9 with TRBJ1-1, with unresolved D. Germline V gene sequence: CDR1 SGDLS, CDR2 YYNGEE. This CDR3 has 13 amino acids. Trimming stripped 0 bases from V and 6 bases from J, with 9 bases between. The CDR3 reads CASSVGGVAEAFF. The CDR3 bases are TGTGCCAGCAGCGTAGGAGGTGTCGCTGAAGCTTTCTTT.

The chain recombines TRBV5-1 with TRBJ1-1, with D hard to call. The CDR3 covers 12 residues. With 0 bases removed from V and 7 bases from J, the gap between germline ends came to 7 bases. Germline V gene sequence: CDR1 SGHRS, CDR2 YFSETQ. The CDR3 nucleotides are TGCGCCAGCAGCTTGGAGGGATTTGAAGCTTTCTTT. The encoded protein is CASSLEGFEAFF.

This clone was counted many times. The CDR3, as DNA: TGTGCCAGCAGCCCGGACTCAGGGGGTCCCCCCTACGAGCAGTACTTC. Translating it yields CASSPDSGGPPYEQYF. V gene TRBV9 combines with J gene TRBJ2-7, with 7 bases lining up with TRBD1. J gave up 2 bases and V 4 bases, and 12 bases lay outside the gene matches. CDR1 and CDR2 (germline): SGDLS, YYNGEE. This CDR3 has 16 amino acids.

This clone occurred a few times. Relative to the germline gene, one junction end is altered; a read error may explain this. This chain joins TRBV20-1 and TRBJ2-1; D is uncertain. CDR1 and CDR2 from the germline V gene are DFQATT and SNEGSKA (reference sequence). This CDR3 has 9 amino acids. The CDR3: CSPRSEQFF. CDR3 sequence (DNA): TGCAGTCCTAGGTCTGAGCAGTTCTTC.

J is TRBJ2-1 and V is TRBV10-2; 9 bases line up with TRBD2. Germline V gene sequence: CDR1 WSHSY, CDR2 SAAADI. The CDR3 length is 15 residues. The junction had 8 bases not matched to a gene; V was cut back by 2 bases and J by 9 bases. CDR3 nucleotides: TGCGCCAGCAGTGAGCCAGGGACTAGCAGGGGTGAGCAGTTCTTC. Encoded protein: CASSEPGTSRGEQFF.

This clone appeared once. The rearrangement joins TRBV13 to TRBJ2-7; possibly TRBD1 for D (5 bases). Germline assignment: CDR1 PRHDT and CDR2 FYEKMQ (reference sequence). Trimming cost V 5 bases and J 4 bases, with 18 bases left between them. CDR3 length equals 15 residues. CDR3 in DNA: TGTGCCAGCAGCAGATACAGGATCAAGAAGTACGAGCAGTACTTC. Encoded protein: CASSRYRIKKYEQYF.

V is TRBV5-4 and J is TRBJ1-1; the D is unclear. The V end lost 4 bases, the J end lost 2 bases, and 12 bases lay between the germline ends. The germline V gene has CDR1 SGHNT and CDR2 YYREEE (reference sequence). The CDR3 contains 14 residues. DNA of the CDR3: TGTGCCAGCAGCGCCGCCGATCTTAACACTGAAGCTTTCTTT. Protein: CASSAADLNTEAFF. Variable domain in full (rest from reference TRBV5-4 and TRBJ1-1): ETGVTQSPTHLIKTRGQQVTLRCSSQSGHNTVSWYQQALGQGPQFIFQYYREEENGRGNFPPRFSGLQFPNYSSELNVNALELDDSALYLCASSAADLNTEAFFGQGTRLTVV.

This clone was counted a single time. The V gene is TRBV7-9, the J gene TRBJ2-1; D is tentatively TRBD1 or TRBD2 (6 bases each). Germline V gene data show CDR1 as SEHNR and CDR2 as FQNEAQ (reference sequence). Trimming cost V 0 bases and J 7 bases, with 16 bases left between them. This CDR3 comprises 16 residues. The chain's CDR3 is CASSLADGGVRNEQFF. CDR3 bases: TGTGCCAGCAGCTTAGCGGACGGGGGCGTGAGGAATGAGCAGTTCTTC.

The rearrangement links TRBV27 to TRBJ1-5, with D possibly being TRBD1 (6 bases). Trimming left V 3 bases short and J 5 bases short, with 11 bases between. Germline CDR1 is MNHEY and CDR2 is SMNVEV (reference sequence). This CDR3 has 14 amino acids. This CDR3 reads CASSFQGRYQPQHF. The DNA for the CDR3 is TGTGCCAGCAGTTTTCAGGGGAGGTATCAGCCCCAGCATTTT.

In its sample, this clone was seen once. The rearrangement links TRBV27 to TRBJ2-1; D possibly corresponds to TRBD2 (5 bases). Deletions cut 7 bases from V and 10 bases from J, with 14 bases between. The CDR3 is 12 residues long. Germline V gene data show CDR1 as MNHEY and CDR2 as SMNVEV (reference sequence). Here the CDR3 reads CASKEGSREQFF. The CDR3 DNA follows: TGTGCCAGCAAAGAGGGATCTCGAGAGCAGTTCTTC.

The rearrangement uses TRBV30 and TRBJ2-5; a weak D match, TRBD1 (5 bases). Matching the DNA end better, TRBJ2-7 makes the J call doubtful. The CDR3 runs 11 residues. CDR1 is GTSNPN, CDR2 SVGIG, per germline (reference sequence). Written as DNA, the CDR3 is TGTGCCTGGGGGGCGAGCTACGAGCAGTACTTC. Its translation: CAWGASYEQYF.

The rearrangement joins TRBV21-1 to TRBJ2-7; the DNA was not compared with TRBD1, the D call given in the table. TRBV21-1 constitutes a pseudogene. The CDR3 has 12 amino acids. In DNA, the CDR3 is TGTGCCTACAGGGGAGGCTCCTACGAGCAGTACTTC. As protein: CAYRGGSYEQYF.

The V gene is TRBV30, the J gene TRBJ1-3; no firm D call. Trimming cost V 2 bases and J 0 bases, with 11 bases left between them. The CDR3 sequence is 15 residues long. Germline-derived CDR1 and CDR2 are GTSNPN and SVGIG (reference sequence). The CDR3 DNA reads TGTGCCTGGAGTTTTAGCAGAGGCTCTGGAAACACCATATATTTT. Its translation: CAWSFSRGSGNTIYF.

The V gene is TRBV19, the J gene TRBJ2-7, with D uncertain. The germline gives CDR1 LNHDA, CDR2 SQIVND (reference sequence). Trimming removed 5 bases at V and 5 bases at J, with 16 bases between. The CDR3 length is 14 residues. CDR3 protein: CASSPSYIIHEQYF. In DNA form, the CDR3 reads TGTGCCAGTAGTCCTTCCTATATTATCCACGAGCAGTACTTC.